A single sample gave rise to the 30 T cell receptor beta chains below, sequenced in a study of early T cells in non-severe SARS-CoV-2 infection. TCRdb re-called the 5' RACE reads through MiXCR, storing one row per CDR3 protein. The data contain fewer than 85,000 distinct CDR3 sequences, more than 7.5% of them singletons. Sequencing input: whole blood. These receptors all stem from an adult who was a healthcare worker with PCR-confirmed SARS-CoV-2 infection or an uninfected control (not recorded which).

There are a few counts of this clonotype. The chain recombines TRBV6-1 with TRBJ2-5; TRBD2 agrees at 9 bases. Losses at the gene ends were 6 bases for V and 7 bases for J; bases not matched to a gene: 18. The CDR3 spans 17 residues. Germline loops: CDR1 MNHNS, CDR2 SASEGT. The CDR3 DNA reads as TGTGCCAGCAGAGTAGGGGGGGCTAGCGGGACCGTAGGGACCCAGTACTTC. Amino acid sequence: CASRVGGASGTVGTQYF.

The chain combines TRBV11-2 with TRBJ1-3; no reliable D call. The germline V and J ends were trimmed by 1 base and 4 bases, with 14 bases remaining between them. In germline, CDR1 is SGHAT, CDR2 FQNNGV. The CDR3 is 16 residues long. The CDR3 here is CASSLGPGSTGNTIYF. Written as DNA, the CDR3 is TGTGCCAGCAGCTTAGGTCCGGGCTCCACGGGAAACACCATATATTTT.

This clonotype has ten or more counts. The chain is built from TRBV7-9 and TRBJ2-5; D is unclear. V lost 5 bases and J 2 bases, leaving 12 bases between the germline ends. The CDR3 is 14 residues long. Germline V gives CDR1 SEHNR, CDR2 FQNEAQ (reference sequence). The chain's CDR3 is CASSTELQQETQYF. The DNA for the CDR3 is TGTGCCAGCAGCACTGAGCTACAACAAGAGACCCAGTACTTC.

In this sample, this clonotype turned up a few times. V and J are TRBV7-9 and TRBJ2-1, with 8 positions matching TRBD1. J gave up 8 bases and V 6 bases, and 15 bases lay outside the gene matches. The CDR3 covers 16 residues. From germline, CDR1 is SEHNR and CDR2 FQNEAQ (reference sequence). CDR3 DNA: TGTGCCAGCAGTCATCACAGGGGGGCAGGGCTGGATGAGCAGTTCTTC. This sequence encodes CASSHHRGAGLDEQFF.

The chain has TRBV20-1 and TRBJ1-1; 7 nucleotides agree with TRBD1. There are 18 residues in the CDR3. V lost 6 bases to trimming and J lost 2 bases; unmatched junction nucleotides: 21. Germline CDR1 reads DFQATT; CDR2 reads SNEGSKA (reference sequence). CDR3 sequence reads: CSAGRRRLGGRDNTEAFF. The DNA of the CDR3 is TGCAGTGCCGGGCGACGCAGGCTAGGGGGCCGTGATAACACTGAAGCTTTCTTT.

The chain combines TRBV5-1 with TRBJ1-1; 7 bases are shared with TRBD1. The CDR3 is 15 residues long. The V gene end was trimmed by 0 bases and the J gene end by 0 bases; junction bases not matched to a gene: 2. Germline values: CDR1 SGHRS, CDR2 YFSETQ. The CDR3 is CASSLGDSLNTEAFF. In DNA, the CDR3 is TGCGCCAGCAGCTTGGGGGACAGTTTGAACACTGAAGCTTTCTTT.

Ten or more counts support this clonotype. The chain employs TRBV7-2 and TRBJ2-1, with 9 bases lining up with TRBD2. V was clipped by 5 bases and J by 7 bases; unmatched bases: 9. This CDR3 contains 15 residues. From germline, CDR1 is SGHTA and CDR2 FQGNSA. CDR3 nucleotides: TGTGCCAGCAGCCCGGGGCCTAGCGGGATAAATGAGCAGTTCTTC. Protein: CASSPGPSGINEQFF.

The chain couples TRBV7-2 to TRBJ2-5; perhaps TRBD2 as D (6 bases). Looked up from germline, CDR1 is SGHTA and CDR2 is FQGNSA. This CDR3 spans 17 amino acids. Trimming stripped 2 bases from V and 2 bases from J, with 18 bases between. This chain's CDR3 is CASSLSWGEIGQETQYF. CDR3 nucleotide sequence: TGTGCCAGCAGCTTAAGTTGGGGGGAGATCGGGCAAGAGACCCAGTACTTC.

There are many counts of this clonotype. The chain employs TRBV20-1 and TRBJ2-7, with D uncertain. CDR1 DFQATT and CDR2 SNEGSKA come from the germline V gene (reference sequence). This CDR3 contains 10 residues. V gave up 2 bases and J gave up 5 bases, with 4 bases separating them. The CDR3 DNA is TGCAGTGCTAGAATGAACGAGCAGTACTTC. Translation: CSARMNEQYF.

This chain links TRBV6-4 with TRBJ2-1; perhaps TRBD1 as D (6 bases). The CDR3 totals 16 residues. V was clipped by 4 bases and J by 0 bases, with 13 bases between them. Looked up from germline, CDR1 is MRHNA and CDR2 is SNTAGT. The CDR3 DNA reads TGTGCCAGCAGTGGGACAGCGGAATCCTCCTACAATGAGCAGTTCTTC. It yields the protein CASSGTAESSYNEQFF.

This clonotype came up many times. The CDR3 reads CASRGPGDTGELFF. The CDR3, as DNA: TGTGCCAGCAGGGGCCCGGGGGACACCGGGGAGCTGTTTTTT. The chain has TRBV9 and TRBJ2-2; maybe TRBD2 (6 bases). V lost 5 bases to trimming and J lost 3 bases, with 11 bases between them. In germline, CDR1 is SGDLS, CDR2 YYNGEE. This CDR3 region has 14 residues.

This clonotype was found many times. The chain uses TRBV2 and TRBJ2-1; D remains unclear. V lost 7 bases and J lost 2, with 12 bases in between. CDR3 length: 14 amino acids. The germline V gene has CDR1 SNHLY and CDR2 FYNNEI. In nucleotides, the CDR3 is TGTGCCAGCACAGAGAGGTTGACCTACAATGAGCAGTTCTTC. Amino acid sequence: CASTERLTYNEQFF. The whole variable domain, filled in from reference TRBV2 and TRBJ2-1, reads EPEVTQTPSHQVTQMGQEVILRCVPISNHLYFYWYRQILGQKVEFLVSFYNNEISEKSEIFDDQFSVERPDGSNFTLKIRSTKLEDSAMYFCASTERLTYNEQFFGPGTRLTVL.

Ten or more counts support this clonotype. The CDR3 spells CASSRRTDTQYF. The CDR3 nucleotides are TGTGCCAGCAGTCGACGCACAGATACGCAGTATTTT. The chain uses TRBV2 and TRBJ2-3; D is ambiguous. V was shortened by 5 bases and J by 1 base, with 4 bases between the two germline ends. The CDR3 extends over 12 amino acids. Per germline, CDR1 SNHLY and CDR2 FYNNEI.

This clonotype was counted many times. V and J are TRBV28 and TRBJ2-7; D uncertain. CDR3 length: 12 residues. Germline CDR1 reads MDHEN; CDR2 reads SYDVKM. V lost 2 bases, J lost 6 bases, and 8 bases lay in between. CDR3: CASSLAASEQYF. The CDR3 region has the DNA TGTGCCAGCAGTTTAGCGGCCTCCGAGCAGTACTTC.

There are a few counts of this clonotype. This chain connects TRBV5-1 to TRBJ1-1, with 7 bases fitting TRBD1. V lost 4 bases to trimming and J lost 5 bases; unmatched junction nucleotides: 8. The CDR3 is 14 amino acids. CDR1 and CDR2 (germline): SGHRS, YFSETQ. CDR3 sequence (DNA): TGCGCCAGCAGCCTAGGACAGGCGGGTACTGAAGCTTTCTTT. This codes for CASSLGQAGTEAFF. Complete variable domain (other parts from reference TRBV5-1 and TRBJ1-1): KAGVTQTPRYLIKTRGQQVTLSCSPISGHRSVSWYQQTPGQGLQFLFEYFSETQRNKGNFPGRFSGRQFSNSRSEMNVSTLELGDSALYLCASSLGQAGTEAFFGQGTRLTVV.

The sample holds many counts of this clonotype. The rearrangement links TRBV5-1 to TRBJ2-5; TRBD2 might be the D (6 bases). Germline V lookup: CDR1 SGHRS, CDR2 YFSETQ. The CDR3 is 14 amino acids. V lost 3 bases to trimming and J lost 5 bases, with 14 bases between them. The CDR3 protein is CASSSAGSLETQYF. The CDR3 DNA is TGCGCCAGCAGCTCTGCGGGAAGCTTGGAGACCCAGTACTTC.

This clonotype was picked up many times. The CDR3 bases are TGTGCCAGCAGTCGTGTGGCGGGAGGCCCACCCTCCCAAGAGACCCAGTACTTC. Residues: CASSRVAGGPPSQETQYF. The chain links TRBV28 to TRBJ2-5, with TRBD2 identical over 8 bases. This CDR3 is 18 amino acids long. CDR1 is MDHEN and CDR2 is SYDVKM in the germline V gene. The trim removed 5 bases at V and 1 base at J, leaving 15 bases unmatched.

This clonotype was counted many times. The chain employs TRBV28 and TRBJ2-3; 14 bases are shared with TRBD2. Germline V gene sequence: CDR1 MDHEN, CDR2 SYDVKM. V lost 5 bases to trimming and J lost 3 bases; unmatched junction nucleotides: 7. The length of the CDR3 is 17 residues. The CDR3 sequence is CASSELWTSGRTDTQYF. The DNA for the CDR3 is TGTGCCAGCAGTGAACTATGGACTAGCGGGAGGACAGATACGCAGTATTTT.

There are a few counts of this clonotype. V and J are TRBV6-1 and TRBJ2-7; 12 nucleotides line up with TRBD1. CDR1 and CDR2 (germline): MNHNS, SASEGT. Germline trimming cut 6 bases from V and 6 bases from J; bases unmatched to any gene: 18. The CDR3 length is 18 residues. This CDR3 reads CASSRTPRATGQGAEQYF. In nucleotides, the CDR3 is TGTGCCAGCAGCCGAACTCCCCGCGCCACGGGACAGGGGGCCGAGCAGTACTTC.

This clonotype came up many times. V gene TRBV6-5 combines with J gene TRBJ1-6; 7 bases match TRBD1. The CDR3 has 14 amino acids. V dropped 7 bases and J dropped 5; count of bases not matched to a gene: 5. Germline loops: CDR1 MNHEY, CDR2 SVGAGI. The CDR3 protein is CASTRDSNNSPLHF. The CDR3 region has the DNA TGTGCCAGCACCAGGGACAGCAATAATTCACCCCTCCACTTT.

This clonotype turned up a few times. The V and J genes are TRBV20-1 and TRBJ2-1; 10 nucleotides align to TRBD2. The CDR3 is 15 amino acids. The junction had 5 bases not matched to a gene; V was cut back by 6 bases and J by 0 bases. Germline CDR1 is DFQATT and CDR2 is SNEGSKA (reference sequence). In nucleotides, the CDR3 is TGCAGTGCCCAAGCGGGAGGGGGCTCCTACAATGAGCAGTTCTTC. This codes for CSAQAGGGSYNEQFF.

Ten or more counts support this clonotype. The V and J genes are TRBV12-3 or TRBV12-4 and TRBJ1-1; no clear D gene. Trimming shortened V by 7 bases and J by 5 bases, and 11 bases separated the two germline ends. The CDR3 runs 12 residues. CDR3 in amino acids: CASTPTGTEAFF. CDR3 coding DNA: TGTGCCAGCACCCCCACGGGAACTGAAGCTTTCTTT.

This clonotype occurred many times. The chain couples TRBV12-3 or TRBV12-4 to TRBJ2-2; D not certain. V was clipped by 6 bases and J by 0 bases, with 11 bases between them. This CDR3 has 15 residues. CDR3 loop: CASSLSSANTGELFF. Here the CDR3 DNA reads TGTGCCAGCAGCCTCTCAAGTGCGAACACCGGGGAGCTGTTTTTT.

The table lists this clonotype with many counts. The chain combines TRBV11-2 with TRBJ2-1; 7 bases are shared with TRBD1. The germline V gene encodes CDR1 SGHAT and CDR2 FQNNGV. CDR3 size: 15 residues. Trimming took 1 base from V and 3 from J; bases not matched to a gene: 3. The CDR3 loop is CASSLGSGGYNEQFF. CDR3 in DNA: TGTGCCAGCAGCTTAGGGTCAGGGGGCTACAATGAGCAGTTCTTC.

This clonotype was seen only a few times. The rearrangement links TRBV30 to TRBJ2-3, with 11 bases aligning to TRBD2. The V gene end was trimmed by 3 bases and the J gene end by 2 bases; junction bases not matched to a gene: 7. The CDR3 loop spans 16 amino acids. From germline, CDR1 is GTSNPN and CDR2 SVGIG (reference sequence). The CDR3 coding sequence is TGTGCCTGGAGAAAACTGACTAGCGGGATCACAGATACGCAGTATTTT. Its protein product is CAWRKLTSGITDTQYF.

CDR3 sequence (DNA): TGTGCCAGCAGCTTAGCCCCGACAGGGGGTCAGCCCCAGCATTTT. This gives the protein CASSLAPTGGQPQHF. The V call is TRBV11-2, the J call TRBJ1-5; 9 bases agree with TRBD1. Germline CDR1 SGHAT, CDR2 FQNNGV. CDR3 size: 15 residues. The V gene end was trimmed by 1 base and the J gene end by 6 bases; junction bases not matched to a gene: 4.

The rearrangement uses TRBV13 and TRBJ2-3, with 8 bases lining up with TRBD2. This CDR3 comprises 16 residues. V lost 4 bases to trimming and J lost 3 bases; unmatched junction nucleotides: 9. Germline assignment: CDR1 PRHDT and CDR2 FYEKMQ (reference sequence). This chain's CDR3 is CASSSRGGRNTDTQYF. Written as DNA, the CDR3 is TGTGCCAGCAGCTCCCGGGGGGGGCGGAATACAGATACGCAGTATTTT. The full variable domain, completed using reference TRBV13 and TRBJ2-3, is AAGVIQSPRHLIKEKRETATLKCYPIPRHDTVYWYQQGPGQDPQFLISFYEKMQSDKGSIPDRFSAQQFSDYHSELNMSSLELGDSALYFCASSSRGGRNTDTQYFGPGTRLTVL.

This clonotype was counted only a few times. The CDR3 sequence: CASRDRGQQPQHF. The CDR3 nucleotides are TGTGCCAGCAGAGACAGGGGTCAACAGCCCCAGCATTTT. This chain links TRBV6-1 with TRBJ1-5, with 8 nucleotides matching TRBD1. This CDR3 is built from 13 residues. Germline CDR1 reads MNHNS; CDR2 reads SASEGT. Losses at the gene ends were 6 bases for V and 7 bases for J; bases not matched to a gene: 5.

This clonotype has at least ten counts. The V and J genes are TRBV11-2 and TRBJ2-1; perhaps TRBD2 as D (6 bases). Germline-derived CDR1 and CDR2 are SGHAT and FQNNGV. V was clipped by 2 bases and J by 1 base, with 15 bases between them. The CDR3 sequence is 17 residues long. The CDR3 coding sequence is TGTGCCAGCAGCTTAAAACGGGGACTCCAGTCCTACAATGAGCAGTTCTTC. Translated: CASSLKRGLQSYNEQFF.

V and J are TRBV4-1 and TRBJ2-7; possible D gene TRBD2, 6 bases. This CDR3 contains 16 residues. Trimming shortened V by 1 base and J by 3 bases, and 16 bases separated the two germline ends. CDR1 and CDR2 from the germline V gene are MGHRA and YSYEKL. This CDR3 is CASSQGTLAQNYEQYF. CDR3 nucleotides: TGCGCCAGCAGCCAAGGGACGCTAGCGCAGAACTACGAGCAGTACTTC.